Below are 6 T cell receptor beta chains sequenced from a single sample in a study of shared clonotypes between healthy human individuals. Data came from immunoSEQ multiplex PCR; TCRdb stores just in-frame clones and leaves some out. The sample contains a few million clones, around nine tenths of which appear only once. Sample: naive CD4+ T cells sorted from blood. Noted subset: CD45RA+ positively selected. The source of these receptors is a man in his late teens or twenties in good health.

The V gene is TRBV18, the J gene TRBJ1-4; TRBD1 matches 7 bases. This CDR3 comprises 14 residues. The J segment lost 5 bases and the V segment lost 3 bases, leaving 3 bases of the junction unmatched. In germline, CDR1 is KGHSH, CDR2 LQKENI. The CDR3 is CASSPDRLNEKLFF. The DNA of the CDR3 is TGTGCCAGCTCACCGGACAGGCTCAATGAAAAACTGTTTTTT.

The rearrangement links TRBV30 to TRBJ1-2, with D uncertain. The ends were cut back, 7 bases at V and 5 bases at J, with 11 bases in the middle. CDR1 GTSNPN and CDR2 SVGIG come from the germline V gene (reference sequence). This CDR3 region has 11 residues. The chain's CDR3 is CASYLDYGYTF. The CDR3 DNA follows: TGTGCCTCGTATTTAGATTATGGCTACACCTTC.

The CDR3, as DNA: TGTGCCAGCAGTGAAACGTCTTGGTACGCGAACACTGAAGCTTTCTTT. Its protein is CASSETSWYANTEAFF. The genes are TRBV6-1 and TRBJ1-1; no firm D call. CDR1 and CDR2 from the germline V gene are MNHNS and SASEGT. V lost 2 bases and J lost 1, with 14 bases in between. This CDR3 has 16 residues.

Concerning this clone itself: Other DNA variants within this sample encode the same CDR3. The V gene is TRBV5-4, the J gene TRBJ2-3; tentatively, D is TRBD1 or TRBD2 (6 bases each). Looked up from germline, CDR1 is SGHNT and CDR2 is YYREEE (reference sequence). The CDR3 consists of 14 residues. The V end was cut by 3 bases, the J end by 1 base, with 9 bases between. In DNA, the CDR3 is TGTGCCAGCAGCTCGAGGGGGGGCACAGATACGCAGTATTTT. Its translation: CASSSRGGTDTQYF.

Remarks on this clone: Other nucleotide sequences from this sample produce the same CDR3. This chain connects TRBV5-1 to TRBJ2-7; D might be TRBD1 (6 bases). Germline loops: CDR1 SGHRS, CDR2 YFSETQ. Trimming removed 4 bases from V and 0 bases from J, with 14 bases in between. The CDR3 runs 15 residues. CDR3 in amino acids: CASSLDSTSSYEQYF. The CDR3 DNA sequence: TGCGCCAGCAGCCTGGACAGCACGAGCTCCTACGAGCAGTACTTC.

The genes are TRBV7-2 and TRBJ2-2, with 8 positions matching TRBD1. The germline V gene encodes CDR1 SGHTA and CDR2 FQGNSA. This CDR3 spans 19 amino acids. V lost 3 bases, J lost 3 bases, and 15 bases stayed unmatched. The CDR3 coding sequence is TGTGCCAGCAGCTTCGACCTTTTTCCAGGGGGCGCGGACACCGGGGAGCTGTTTTTT. Translated: CASSFDLFPGGADTGELFF.